This T cell receptor (beta chain) was recorded in a study of T cell responses to AZD1222 COVID-19 vaccine. The junction had 8 bases not matched to a gene; V was cut back by 5 bases and J by 3 bases. Germline loops: CDR1 SGHTA, CDR2 FQGNSA. The CDR3 consists of 16 residues. Using immunoSEQ multiplex PCR, the repertoire was profiled, and TCRdb retains in-frame clones only, with some absent. The repertoire holds around 30,000 clones, with 93% as singletons. The TCR was taken from an adult in good health. The sample in question was peripheral blood, obtained on day 0 of AZD1222 vaccination. The chain links TRBV7-2 to TRBJ2-7, with 12 bases fitting TRBD1. The CDR3 nucleotides read TGTGCCAGCAGCGTGGCAGGGACAGGGGGCTTCTACGAGCAGTACTTC. This translates into CASSVAGTGGFYEQYF.